This T cell receptor (beta chain) was identified in a study of cytomegalovirus exposure and HLA in healthy donors. The donors were members of the validation cohort comprising over 90 subjects, separate from the approximately 670-subject first cohort. There are 13 residues in the CDR3. The ends were cut back, 7 bases at V and 6 bases at J, with 15 bases in the middle. Germline lookup yields CDR1 MDHEN and CDR2 SYDVKM. Only in-frame clones appear in the TCRdb table, and some are missing; sequencing was by immunoSEQ multiplex PCR. The sample includes some 250,000 clones, 90% of them seen just once. To note about this clone: Its target is not known.

Study observations and caveats: Reports showed the classifier diagnosing cytomegalovirus status with high specificity and sensitivity. The listing of 150 to 200 TCR beta chains classed them as cytomegalovirus-associated.

Input material: PBMCs. This receptor was obtained from a woman aged 25 to 45 in good health and CMV-seronegative. The genes are TRBV28 and TRBJ1-2; maybe TRBD1 (5 bases). The CDR3 protein is CASTFRWGDGYTF. The CDR3 DNA reads TGTGCCAGCACCTTTAGGTGGGGGGATGGCTACACCTTC.